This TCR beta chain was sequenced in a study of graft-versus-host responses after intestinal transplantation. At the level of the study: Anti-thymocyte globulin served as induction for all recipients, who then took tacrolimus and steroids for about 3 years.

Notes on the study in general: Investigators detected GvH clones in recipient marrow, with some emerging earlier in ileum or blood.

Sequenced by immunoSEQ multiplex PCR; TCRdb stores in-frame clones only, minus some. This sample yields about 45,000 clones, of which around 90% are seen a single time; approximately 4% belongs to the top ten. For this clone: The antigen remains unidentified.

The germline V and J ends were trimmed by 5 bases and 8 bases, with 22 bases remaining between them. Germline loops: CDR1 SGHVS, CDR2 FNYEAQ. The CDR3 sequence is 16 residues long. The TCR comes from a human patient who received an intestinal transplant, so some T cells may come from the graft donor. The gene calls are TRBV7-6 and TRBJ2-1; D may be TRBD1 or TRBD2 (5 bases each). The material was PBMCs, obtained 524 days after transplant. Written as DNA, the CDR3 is TGTGCCAGCAGCCCTACTACGGGACCACCTCTCGATGAGCAGTTCTTC. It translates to CASSPTTGPPLDEQFF.